Below, one T cell receptor beta chain is given with its context. Its antigen is currently unknown. The sample comes from a study of T cell responses to AZD1222 COVID-19 vaccine. Regarding the study as a whole: Most donors were white British and more were female, and clonal diversity was possibly underestimated.

The protocol was immunoSEQ multiplex PCR, while the TCRdb copy is restricted to in-frame clones and leaves out a portion. The sample lists 150,000 to 200,000 clones, less than 95% seen once, with roughly 6% in the top ten. The sequence derives from an adult who received the AZD1222 COVID-19 vaccine. Source: peripheral blood, taken 28 days after the second AZD1222 dose.

The CDR3 sequence: CASSPLPGPSYEQYF. The CDR3 region has the DNA TGCGCCAGCAGTCCCCTCCCGGGCCCCTCCTACGAGCAGTACTTC. This chain links TRBV5-1 with TRBJ2-7; no firm D call. The CDR3 has 15 amino acids. Germline-derived CDR1 and CDR2 are SGHRS and YFSETQ. Trimming removed 5 bases from V and 0 bases from J, with 15 bases in between.